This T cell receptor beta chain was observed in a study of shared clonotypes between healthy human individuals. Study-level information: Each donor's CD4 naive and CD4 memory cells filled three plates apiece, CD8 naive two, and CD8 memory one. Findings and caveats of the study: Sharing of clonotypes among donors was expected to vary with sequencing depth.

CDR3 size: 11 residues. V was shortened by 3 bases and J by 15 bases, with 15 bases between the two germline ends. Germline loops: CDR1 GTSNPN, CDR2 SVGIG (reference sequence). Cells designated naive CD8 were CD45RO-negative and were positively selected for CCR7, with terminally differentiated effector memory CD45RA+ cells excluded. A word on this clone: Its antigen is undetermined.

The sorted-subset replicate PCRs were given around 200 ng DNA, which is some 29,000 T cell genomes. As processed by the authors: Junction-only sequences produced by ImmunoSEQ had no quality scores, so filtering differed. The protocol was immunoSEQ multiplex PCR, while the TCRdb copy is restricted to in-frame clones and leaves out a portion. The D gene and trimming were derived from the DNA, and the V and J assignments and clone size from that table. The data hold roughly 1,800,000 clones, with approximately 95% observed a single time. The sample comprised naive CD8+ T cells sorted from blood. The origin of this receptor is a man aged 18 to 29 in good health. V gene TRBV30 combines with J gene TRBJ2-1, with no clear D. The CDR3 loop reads CAWRYEMGSFF. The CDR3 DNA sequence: TGTGCCTGGAGGTACGAGATGGGGTCGTTCTTC.